This TCR beta chain was observed in a study of shared clonotypes between healthy human individuals. Regarding the study as a whole: As a rule, naive subsets had a larger estimated richness than memory subsets.

CDR3 length: 14 amino acids. The germline gives CDR1 MDHEN, CDR2 SYDVKM. V was pared by 3 bases and J by 6 bases, with 15 bases between. The sample holds one count of this clone. The antigen remains unidentified. Replicate sorted-subset PCRs were loaded with around 210 ng DNA, roughly 33,000 T cell genomes. Here immunoSEQ multiplex PCR was the method, and the copy in TCRdb shows in-frame clones only, minus some. This sample has 300,000 to 350,000 clones, with about 73% found just once. Naive CD45RA+ and memory CD45RA-negative subsets were split from CD4+ cells. V gene TRBV28 combines with J gene TRBJ2-7, with unresolved D. The receptor was isolated from a man aged 30 to 45 in good health. The sample was memory CD4+ T cells sorted from blood. Described subset: CD45RA-negative fraction. This chain's CDR3 is CASSFTALGGEQYF. The CDR3 region has the DNA TGTGCCAGCAGTTTTACGGCTCTCGGTGGCGAGCAGTACTTC.